The 18 T cell receptor beta chains in this list originate from one sample, sequenced in a study of T cells after yellow fever vaccination. TCRdb re-called the 5' RACE reads with MiXCR, one entry per CDR3 protein. The sample carries 250,000 to 300,000 distinct CDR3 sequences, 7.5% to 9.5% recorded once. Sequenced here: CD4+ T cells sorted from PBMCs, sampled 5 days after the yellow fever booster vaccination. These receptors were obtained from a man between 18 and 29 years old who received the YFV17D yellow fever vaccine.

The V and J genes are TRBV20-1 and TRBJ2-7; 9 bases align to TRBD2. The germline gives CDR1 DFQATT, CDR2 SNEGSKA (reference sequence). Trimming cost V 4 bases and J 3 bases; bases outside gene matches: 7. CDR3 length equals 14 residues. The CDR3: CSATPTSGFYEQYF. The CDR3 DNA is TGCAGTGCTACCCCGACTAGCGGCTTCTACGAGCAGTACTTC.

This clonotype was observed a handful of times. This sequence joins TRBV5-1 and TRBJ2-5; perhaps TRBD1 as D (8 bases). The CDR3 is made up of 15 amino acids. The ends were cut back, 4 bases at V and 2 bases at J, with 15 bases in the middle. The germline V gene encodes CDR1 SGHRS and CDR2 YFSETQ. The CDR3 region is CASSQGAAGQETQYF. The CDR3, as DNA: TGCGCCAGCAGCCAGGGGGCAGCGGGGCAAGAGACCCAGTACTTC.

The table lists this clonotype with a few counts. V is TRBV29-1 and J is TRBJ1-1; unclear D gene. Looked up from germline, CDR1 is SQVTM and CDR2 is ANQGSEA. The V end lost 6 bases, the J end lost 2 bases, and 16 bases lay between the germline ends. The CDR3 runs 14 residues. The CDR3 sequence is CSVNLDWSNTEAFF. The CDR3 DNA is TGCAGCGTCAATCTAGATTGGAGTAACACTGAAGCTTTCTTT. Complete variable domain (other parts from reference TRBV29-1 and TRBJ1-1): SAVISQKPSRDICQRGTSLTIQCQVDSQVTMMFWYRQQPGQSLTLIATANQGSEATYESGFVIDKFPISRPNLTFSTLTVSNMSPEDSSIYLCSVNLDWSNTEAFFGQGTRLTVV.

To note about this clonotype: Germline is not matched at one junction end, which may reflect a read error. The chain links TRBV24-1 to TRBJ2-2, with a possible D match to TRBD1 (6 bases). Germline CDR1 KGHDR, CDR2 SFDVKD. CDR3 length: 15 residues. CDR3 coding DNA: TGTGCCACCAGTGACTCCGTACAGGGAACCGGGGAGCTGATTTTT. This codes for CATSDSVQGTGELIF.

The sample holds a few counts of this clonotype. This chain joins TRBV29-1 and TRBJ1-2, with no clear D. Germline CDR1 SQVTM, CDR2 ANQGSEA. The CDR3 sequence is 12 residues long. V dropped 4 bases and J dropped 6 bases, with 12 bases sitting between them. DNA of the CDR3: TGCAGCGTTGCTTCACTTAGGGATGGCTACACCTTC. As protein: CSVASLRDGYTF.

The rearrangement links TRBV6-2 or TRBV6-3 to TRBJ2-4; no clear D. Germline CDR1 and CDR2: MNHEY and SVGEGT. Trimming took 2 bases from V and 0 from J, leaving 8 bases between them. This CDR3 comprises 15 residues. The CDR3 sequence: CASSYGNLAKNIQYF. The CDR3 coding sequence is TGTGCCAGCAGTTACGGAAATCTAGCCAAAAACATTCAGTACTTC.

The chain links TRBV20-1 to TRBJ2-2; D ambiguous. V was pared by 3 bases and J by 5 bases, with 7 bases between. The CDR3 runs to 12 residues. The germline CDR1 and CDR2 sequences are DFQATT and SNEGSKA (reference sequence). The CDR3: CSASGKTGELFF. The CDR3 coding sequence is TGCAGTGCTAGTGGGAAGACCGGGGAGCTGTTTTTT.

This clonotype came up many times. The chain joins TRBV12-3 or TRBV12-4 to TRBJ1-1; D not resolved. This CDR3 has 14 residues. With 5 bases removed from V and 10 bases from J, the gap between germline ends came to 20 bases. The CDR3, as DNA: TGTGCCAGCAGTCCAGAGACCCCAAGCACGGCAGCTTTCTTT. Encoded protein: CASSPETPSTAAFF.

CDR3 loop: CASVTGYPYEQYF. DNA for the CDR3: TGTGCCAGCGTAACAGGGTACCCCTACGAGCAGTACTTC. This chain links TRBV2 with TRBJ2-7; tentative D call: TRBD1 (6 bases). CDR3 size: 13 residues. The V end lost 8 bases, the J end lost 2 bases, and 13 bases lay between the germline ends. The V gene's germline CDR1 is SNHLY and CDR2 FYNNEI.

V gene TRBV20-1 combines with J gene TRBJ2-3; TRBD2 is a possible D gene (6 bases). V was trimmed by 6 bases and J by 5 bases, leaving 18 bases between them. The germline V gene encodes CDR1 DFQATT and CDR2 SNEGSKA (reference sequence). The CDR3 totals 14 residues. In nucleotides, the CDR3 is TGCAGTGCATCGTCCGGGGGAGCAGTAGATACGCAGTATTTT. It is translated as CSASSGGAVDTQYF.

This clonotype was seen a few times. DNA of the CDR3: TGTGCCAGCAGCGGGGGATGGGGGGCGCCCCAGCATTTT. It specifies CASSGGWGAPQHF. The chain uses TRBV9 and TRBJ1-5; perhaps TRBD1 as D (6 bases). Germline CDR1 SGDLS, CDR2 YYNGEE. The CDR3 consists of 13 residues. V lost 3 bases, J lost 9 bases, and 13 bases lay in between. The full variable domain, with the rest looked up from reference TRBV9 and TRBJ1-5, is DSGVTQTPKHLITATGQRVTLRCSPRSGDLSVYWYQQSLDQGLQFLIQYYNGEERAKGNILERFSAQQFPDLHSELNLSSLELGDSALYFCASSGGWGAPQHFGDGTRLSIL.

This clonotype was seen more than once but under ten times. This chain joins TRBV12-3 or TRBV12-4 and TRBJ2-5, with TRBD1 as a possible D gene (5 bases). Trimming left V 2 bases short and J 7 bases short, with 14 bases between. The CDR3 has 14 amino acids. The CDR3 loop reads CASSLFQGSATQYF. CDR3 DNA sequence: TGTGCCAGCAGTTTATTTCAGGGAAGTGCGACCCAGTACTTC.

CDR3 loop: CSARAPGVVGGETQYF. In DNA form, the CDR3 reads TGCAGTGCTAGAGCCCCGGGCGTGGTTGGTGGTGAGACCCAGTACTTC. V gene TRBV20-1 combines with J gene TRBJ2-5; D gene unclear. The CDR3 has 16 amino acids. V lost 1 base and J lost 5, with 20 bases in between. CDR1 DFQATT and CDR2 SNEGSKA come from the germline V gene (reference sequence).

This clonotype was seen a handful of times. The rearrangement links TRBV11-2 to TRBJ1-2; D call uncertain. The length of the CDR3 is 13 residues. V was cut by 0 bases and J by 4 bases, with 6 bases left in between. Germline loops: CDR1 SGHAT, CDR2 FQNNGV. CDR3 loop: CASSLDEVYGYTF. The DNA of the CDR3 is TGTGCCAGCAGCTTAGACGAGGTCTATGGCTACACCTTC.

The chain has TRBV7-6 and TRBJ2-1, with 9 bases that match TRBD1. CDR3 length: 15 residues. Germline V gives CDR1 SGHVS, CDR2 FNYEAQ. The trim removed 5 bases at V and 10 bases at J, leaving 12 bases unmatched. The CDR3 here is CASSTQGAGYTEQFF. CDR3 bases: TGTGCCAGCAGCACACAGGGGGCGGGTTACACGGAGCAGTTCTTC. Looking up the rest from reference TRBV7-6 and TRBJ2-1 gives the full variable domain: GAGVSQSPRYKVTKRGQDVALRCDPISGHVSLYWYRQALGQGPEFLTYFNYEAQQDKSGLPNDRFSAERPEGSISTLTIQRTEQRDSAMYRCASSTQGAGYTEQFFGPGTRLTVL.

The V call is TRBV6-5, the J call TRBJ2-3; no reliable D call. The CDR3 extends over 14 amino acids. CDR1 and CDR2 (germline): MNHEY, SVGAGI. Trimming stripped 2 bases from V and 6 bases from J, with 12 bases between. CDR3 nucleotide sequence: TGTGCCAGCAGTTACAGAGGAGTCGGGGATACGCAGTATTTT. Its protein is CASSYRGVGDTQYF.

This clonotype came up a few times. This chain joins TRBV10-3 and TRBJ2-5; TRBD2 matches at 15 bases. J lost 7 bases, V lost 8 bases, and 14 bases had no gene match. The CDR3 covers 17 residues. Germline values: CDR1 ENHRY, CDR2 SYGVKD. The chain's CDR3 is CAIGSAGLAGGHGTQYF. In DNA form, the CDR3 reads TGTGCCATCGGATCGGCTGGACTAGCGGGGGGGCACGGGACCCAGTACTTC.

There are a few counts of this clonotype. The chain combines TRBV6-2 or TRBV6-3 with TRBJ2-3; the match to TRBD2 covers 12 bases. Looked up from germline, CDR1 is MNHEY and CDR2 is SVGEGT. Trimming cost V 2 bases and J 2 bases; bases outside gene matches: 2. This CDR3 is 16 amino acids long. CDR3 sequence reads: CASSYGTSGHTDTQYF. CDR3 nucleotide sequence: TGTGCCAGCAGTTACGGGACTAGCGGGCACACAGATACGCAGTATTTT.